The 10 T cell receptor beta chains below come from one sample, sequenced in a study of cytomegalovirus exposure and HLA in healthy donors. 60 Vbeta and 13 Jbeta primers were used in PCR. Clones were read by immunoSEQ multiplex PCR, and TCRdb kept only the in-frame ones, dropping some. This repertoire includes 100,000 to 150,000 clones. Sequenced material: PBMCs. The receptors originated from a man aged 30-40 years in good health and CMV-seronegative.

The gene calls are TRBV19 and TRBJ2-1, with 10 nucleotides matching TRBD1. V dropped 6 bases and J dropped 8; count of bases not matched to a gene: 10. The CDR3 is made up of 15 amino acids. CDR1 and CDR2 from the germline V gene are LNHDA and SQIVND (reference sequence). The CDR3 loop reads CASSEEGTGVYEQFF. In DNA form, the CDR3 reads TGTGCCAGTAGCGAGGAGGGGACAGGGGTATATGAGCAGTTCTTC. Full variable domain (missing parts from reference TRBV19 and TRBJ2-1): DGGITQSPKYLFRKEGQNVTLSCEQNLNHDAMYWYRQDPGQGLRLIYYSQIVNDFQKGDIAEGYSVSREKKESFPLTVTSAQKNPTAFYLCASSEEGTGVYEQFFGPGTRLTVL.

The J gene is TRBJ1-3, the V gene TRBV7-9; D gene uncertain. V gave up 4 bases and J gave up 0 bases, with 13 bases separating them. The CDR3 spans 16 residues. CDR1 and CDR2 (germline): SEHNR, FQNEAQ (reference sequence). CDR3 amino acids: CASSSSGPRSGNTIYF. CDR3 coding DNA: TGTGCCAGCAGCTCTAGCGGGCCTCGCTCTGGAAACACCATATATTTT.

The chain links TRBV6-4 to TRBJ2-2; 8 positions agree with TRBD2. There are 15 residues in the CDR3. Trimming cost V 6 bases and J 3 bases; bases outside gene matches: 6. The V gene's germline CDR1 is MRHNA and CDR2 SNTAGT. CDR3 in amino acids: CASSGSGGDTGELFF. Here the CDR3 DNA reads TGTGCCAGCAGCGGCTCGGGAGGGGACACCGGGGAGCTGTTTTTT.

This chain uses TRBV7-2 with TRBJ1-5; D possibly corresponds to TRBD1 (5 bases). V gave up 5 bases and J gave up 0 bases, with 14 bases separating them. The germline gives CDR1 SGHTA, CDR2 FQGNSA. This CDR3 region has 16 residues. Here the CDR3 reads CASSPSGTYSNQPQHF. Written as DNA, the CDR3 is TGTGCCAGCAGCCCCTCGGGGACTTATAGCAATCAGCCCCAGCATTTT.

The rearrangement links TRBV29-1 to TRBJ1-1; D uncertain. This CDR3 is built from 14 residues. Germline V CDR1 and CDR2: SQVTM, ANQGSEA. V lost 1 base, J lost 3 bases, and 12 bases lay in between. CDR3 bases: TGCAGCGTTGAAGCGGAGGGAGGTCACACTGAAGCTTTCTTT. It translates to CSVEAEGGHTEAFF.

CDR3 sequence reads: CAIRKETGPNEQYF. The CDR3 coding sequence is TGTGCCATCCGTAAAGAGACAGGCCCCAACGAGCAGTACTTC. The chain uses TRBV28 and TRBJ2-7, with D tentatively TRBD1 (6 bases). V was cut by 10 bases and J by 5 bases, with 21 bases left in between. The length of the CDR3 is 14 residues. Per germline, CDR1 MDHEN and CDR2 SYDVKM.

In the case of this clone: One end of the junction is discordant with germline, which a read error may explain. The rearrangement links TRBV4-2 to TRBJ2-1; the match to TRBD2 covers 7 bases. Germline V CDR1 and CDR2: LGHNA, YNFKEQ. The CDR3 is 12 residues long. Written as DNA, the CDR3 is TGTGCCAGCAGCCAAGAGCGGGGGAGTAAGGTCTTC. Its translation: CASSQERGSKVF.

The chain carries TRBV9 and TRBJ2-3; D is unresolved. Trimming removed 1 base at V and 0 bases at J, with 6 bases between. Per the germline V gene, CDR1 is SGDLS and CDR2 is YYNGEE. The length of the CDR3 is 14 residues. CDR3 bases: TGTGCCAGCAGCGTACTATCTAGCACAGATACGCAGTATTTT. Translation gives CASSVLSSTDTQYF.

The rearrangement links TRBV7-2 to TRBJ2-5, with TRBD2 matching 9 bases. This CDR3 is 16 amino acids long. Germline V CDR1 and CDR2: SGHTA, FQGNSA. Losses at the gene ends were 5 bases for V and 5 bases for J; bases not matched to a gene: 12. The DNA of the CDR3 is TGTGCCAGCAGCCAACAAAGCGGGAGGTCGTGGGAGACCCAGTACTTC. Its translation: CASSQQSGRSWETQYF.

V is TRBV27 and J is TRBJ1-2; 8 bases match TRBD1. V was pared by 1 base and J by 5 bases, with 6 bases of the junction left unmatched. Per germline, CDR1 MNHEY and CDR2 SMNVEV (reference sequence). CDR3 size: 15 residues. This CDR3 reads CASSLFPGGGYGYTF. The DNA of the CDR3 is TGTGCCAGCAGTTTATTCCCAGGGGGCGGTTATGGCTACACCTTC.